This section outlines one TCR beta chain sequence together with its context. Amplification of TCR beta CDR3 regions used RNA as the template. TCR CDR3 underwent first-round RT-PCR with the HTBI primer set. TCRdb re-called the multiplex PCR reads with MiXCR, one entry per CDR3 protein. Seen here are 340,000 or so distinct CDR3 sequences, around a sixth observed once, and the top ten hold 45% to 50%. These data originate in a study of T cells in Graves' hyperthyroidism and ophthalmopathy. Across the study: Prior to any treatment, at the point of initial diagnosis, peripheral blood was collected.

Diagnostic decisions used clinical symptoms, serum thyroxine and TRAb, thyroid ultrasound and orbital computed tomography. PBMCs were sourced from more than 9 ml fresh peripheral blood. The length of the CDR3 is 16 residues. Germline V gene lookup returns CDR1 SEHNR and CDR2 FQNEAQ (reference sequence). The V gene end was trimmed by 1 base and the J gene end by 3 bases; junction bases not matched to a gene: 8. The sequence came from a woman in her fifties or sixties with Graves' hyperthyroidism. The chain couples TRBV7-9 to TRBJ1-1; 7 nucleotides line up with TRBD1. Sequencing used blood. The chain's CDR3 is CASSLVRGPGDTEAFF. The CDR3 DNA follows: TGTGCCAGCAGCTTAGTTAGGGGGCCCGGGGACACTGAAGCTTTCTTT.